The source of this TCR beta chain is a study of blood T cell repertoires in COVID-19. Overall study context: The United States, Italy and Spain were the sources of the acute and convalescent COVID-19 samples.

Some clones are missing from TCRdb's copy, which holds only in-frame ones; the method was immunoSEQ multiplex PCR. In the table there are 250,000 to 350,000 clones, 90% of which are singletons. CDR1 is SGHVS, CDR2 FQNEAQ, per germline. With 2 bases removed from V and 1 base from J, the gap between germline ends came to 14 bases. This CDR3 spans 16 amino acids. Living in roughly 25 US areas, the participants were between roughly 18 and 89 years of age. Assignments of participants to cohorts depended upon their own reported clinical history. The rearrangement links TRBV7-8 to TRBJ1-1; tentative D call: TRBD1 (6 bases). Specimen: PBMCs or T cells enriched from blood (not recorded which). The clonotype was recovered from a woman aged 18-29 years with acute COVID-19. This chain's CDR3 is CASSLRQAGRNTEAFF. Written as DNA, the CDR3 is TGTGCCAGCAGCTTACGACAGGCAGGTCGGAACACTGAAGCTTTCTTT.